The 6 T cell receptor beta chains below all came from one sample that was sequenced in a study of cytotoxic CD8 clonotypes in ibrutinib-treated CLL. Clones were sequenced by immunoSEQ multiplex PCR, and TCRdb holds only the in-frame ones, with some missing. The table records 300,000 to 350,000 clones, 80% of them present only once. The sequenced sample was PBMCs, obtained before ibrutinib treatment. These receptors were taken from a human donor with chronic lymphocytic leukemia.

The chain uses TRBV4-3 and TRBJ1-1; no clear D gene. This CDR3 is 16 amino acids long. Germline lookup yields CDR1 LGHNA and CDR2 YSLEER. Deletions cut 4 bases from V and 0 bases from J, with 15 bases between. Written as DNA, the CDR3 is TGCGCCAGCAGCCCTATACTCGGACGCATGAACACTGAAGCTTTCTTT. This codes for CASSPILGRMNTEAFF.

This clone was seen once. This rearrangement joins TRBV30 to TRBJ1-4; D remains unclear. Trimming removed 3 bases from V and 6 bases from J, with 5 bases in between. The CDR3 runs to 11 residues. Germline assignment: CDR1 GTSNPN and CDR2 SVGIG (reference sequence). CDR3 DNA sequence: TGTGCCTGGAGCCCATATGAAAAACTGTTTTTT. This gives the protein CAWSPYEKLFF. Using reference TRBV30 and TRBJ1-4 for the parts outside the CDR3, the full variable domain is SQTIHQWPATLVQPVGSPLSLECTVEGTSNPNLYWYRQAAGRGLQLLFYSVGIGQISSEVPQNLSASRPQDRQFILSSKKLLLSDSGFYLCAWSPYEKLFFGSGTQLSVL.

The table lists this clone with a count of one. J is TRBJ2-3 and V is TRBV9; 11 nucleotides align to TRBD2. The junction had 13 bases not matched to a gene; V was cut back by 4 bases and J by 6 bases. CDR1 is SGDLS and CDR2 is YYNGEE in the germline V gene. This CDR3 is 17 amino acids long. CDR3 residues: CASSLGLAGLGGDTQYF. CDR3 in DNA: TGTGCCAGCAGCCTCGGACTAGCGGGCCTAGGGGGGGATACGCAGTATTTT.

The J gene is TRBJ1-4, the V gene TRBV30, with D perhaps TRBD1 (6 bases). This CDR3 region has 14 residues. Looked up from germline, CDR1 is GTSNPN and CDR2 is SVGIG (reference sequence). V was shortened by 6 bases and J by 6 bases, with 17 bases between the two germline ends. The CDR3 DNA reads as TGTGCCTGCGACGACCGGGACAACGATGAAAAACTGTTTTTT. The encoded protein is CACDDRDNDEKLFF.

This rearrangement joins TRBV7-2 to TRBJ1-1; no clear D gene. This CDR3 region has 13 residues. V shed 1 base and J shed 11 bases, with 14 bases lying between them. CDR1 and CDR2 from the germline V gene are SGHTA and FQGNSA. CDR3 bases: TGTGCCAGCAGCTTAGACCCCTCTGGTCGGGCTTTCTTT. This sequence encodes CASSLDPSGRAFF.

The J gene is TRBJ1-1, the V gene TRBV29-1; D gene ambiguous. V was cut by 3 bases and J by 1 base, with 12 bases left in between. Germline CDR1 SQVTM, CDR2 ANQGSEA. This CDR3 is built from 14 residues. The CDR3 loop is CSVEERVGNTEAFF. For the CDR3, the DNA is TGCAGCGTTGAGGAGCGCGTCGGGAACACTGAAGCTTTCTTT.